What follows describes a single T cell receptor beta chain. In the original analysis: Reference gene primers were amplified, and this amplification served to estimate nucleated cell counts. Using immunoSEQ multiplex PCR, the repertoire was profiled, and TCRdb retains in-frame clones only, with some absent. Clonal size and the V and J genes are those of that table, whereas D and trimming came from the DNA. Here the sample spans 29,000 or so clones, roughly 80% being singletons. The source of the sample is a study of blood T cell repertoires in COVID-19. Study context: Sites across the United States, Italy and Spain contributed samples from acute and convalescent COVID-19. T cells, B-cell-depleted T cells, or PBMCs provided the cDNA or gDNA that served as material.

After removal of 7 bases from V and 7 bases from J, the junction contained 7 bases not matched to a gene. Per the germline V gene, CDR1 is SGDLS and CDR2 is YYNGEE. The CDR3 has 12 residues. The rearrangement joins TRBV9 to TRBJ1-1; the match to TRBD1 covers 7 bases. The TCR comes from a woman in her seventies with active or convalescent COVID-19. The sample taken for sequencing was peripheral blood. The CDR3, as DNA: TGTGCCAGCGGGGACAGCCGCTATGAAGCTTTCTTT. As protein: CASGDSRYEAFF. Using reference TRBV9 and TRBJ1-1 for the parts outside the CDR3, the full variable domain is DSGVTQTPKHLITATGQRVTLRCSPRSGDLSVYWYQQSLDQGLQFLIQYYNGEERAKGNILERFSAQQFPDLHSELNLSSLELGDSALYFCASGDSRYEAFFGQGTRLTVV.